Reported below is one TCR beta chain. The sample comes from a study of blood T cell repertoires in COVID-19. Study overall: Whether acute or convalescent, the COVID-19 samples came from the United States, Italy and Spain. Sources were T cells, B-cell-depleted T cells, or PBMCs; the material itself was cDNA or gDNA.

Original processing notes: Counts of nucleated cells, estimated from reference gene primer amplification, were obtained. Sequenced by immunoSEQ multiplex PCR; TCRdb stores in-frame clones only, minus some. V, J and clone size derive from that table, while D and trimming were established from the DNA sequence. Of about 120,000 clones detected, roughly 77% appear once; the ten largest clones hold 16%. The CDR3 is 14 amino acids. V was pared by 1 base and J by 14 bases, with 20 bases between. Germline assignment: CDR1 LGHDT and CDR2 YNNKEL (reference sequence). The source material was peripheral blood. This sequence originates from a man aged 55 to 69 with active or convalescent COVID-19. The chain is built from TRBV3-1 (or the pseudogene TRBV3-2) and TRBJ1-1, with TRBD1 as a possible D gene (6 bases). CDR3 in amino acids: CASSQAGGATTGFF. The DNA for the CDR3 is TGTGCCAGCAGCCAAGCCGGGGGGGCCACGACGGGATTCTTT.